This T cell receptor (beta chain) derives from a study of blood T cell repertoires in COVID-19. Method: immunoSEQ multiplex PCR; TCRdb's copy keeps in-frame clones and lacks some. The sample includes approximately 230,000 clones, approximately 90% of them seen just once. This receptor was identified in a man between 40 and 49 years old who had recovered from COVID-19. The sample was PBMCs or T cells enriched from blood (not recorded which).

DNA for the CDR3: TGCGCCAGCAGCTGGACAGCTTTGAACACTGAAGCTTTCTTT. Residues: CASSWTALNTEAFF. The J gene is TRBJ1-1, the V gene TRBV5-1; possibly TRBD1 for D (6 bases). The CDR3 covers 14 residues. Germline V gene data show CDR1 as SGHRS and CDR2 as YFSETQ. Deletions cut 3 bases from V and 0 bases from J, with 9 bases between.